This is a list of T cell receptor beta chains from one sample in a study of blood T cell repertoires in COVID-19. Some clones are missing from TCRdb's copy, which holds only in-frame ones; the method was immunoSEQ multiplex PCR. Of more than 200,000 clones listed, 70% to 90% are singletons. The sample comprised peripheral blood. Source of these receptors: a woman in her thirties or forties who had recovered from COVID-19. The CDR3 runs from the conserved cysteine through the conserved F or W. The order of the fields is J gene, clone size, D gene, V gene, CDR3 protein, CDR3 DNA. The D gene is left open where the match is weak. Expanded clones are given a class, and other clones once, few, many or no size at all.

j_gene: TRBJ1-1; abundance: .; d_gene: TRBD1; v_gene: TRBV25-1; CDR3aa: CASRNNRGDGTEAFF; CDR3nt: TGTGCCAGCAGAAATAACAGGGGTGACGGCACTGAAGCTTTCTTT
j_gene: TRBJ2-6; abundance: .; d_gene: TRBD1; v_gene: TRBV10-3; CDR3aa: CATSWTGSSGANVLTF; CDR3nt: TGTGCCACGAGCTGGACAGGGAGCTCTGGGGCCAACGTCCTGACTTTC
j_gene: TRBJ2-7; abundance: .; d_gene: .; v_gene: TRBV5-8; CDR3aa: CASSSGTQYF; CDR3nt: TGTGCCAGCAGCTCTGGGACTCAGTACTTC
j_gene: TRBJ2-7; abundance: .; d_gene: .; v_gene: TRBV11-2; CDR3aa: CASSLNPGGRVGEQYF; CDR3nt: TGTGCCAGCAGCTTAAATCCAGGTGGGAGAGTAGGCGAGCAGTACTTC
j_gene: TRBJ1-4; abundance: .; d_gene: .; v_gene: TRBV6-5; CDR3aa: CASSYSRRIPNEKLFF; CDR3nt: TGTGCCAGCAGTTATTCGAGGAGGATCCCGAATGAAAAACTGTTTTTT
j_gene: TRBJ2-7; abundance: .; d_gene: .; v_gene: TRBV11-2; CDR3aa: CASSLERGYEQYF; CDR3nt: TGTGCCAGCAGCTTAGAACGGGGTTACGAGCAGTACTTC
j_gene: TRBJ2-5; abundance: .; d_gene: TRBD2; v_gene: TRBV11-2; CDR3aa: CASSFSGSVKETQYF; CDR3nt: TGTGCCAGCAGCTTTAGCGGGAGCGTAAAAGAGACCCAGTACTTC
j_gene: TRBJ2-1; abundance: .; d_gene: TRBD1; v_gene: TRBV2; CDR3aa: CASSSDRGGYNEQFF; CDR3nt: TGTGCCAGCAGTTCGGACAGGGGGGGGTACAATGAGCAGTTCTTC
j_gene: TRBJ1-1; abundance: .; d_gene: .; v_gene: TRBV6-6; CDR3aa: CASNRAVDTEAFF; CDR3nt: TGTGCCAGCAACAGGGCGGTGGACACTGAAGCTTTCTTT
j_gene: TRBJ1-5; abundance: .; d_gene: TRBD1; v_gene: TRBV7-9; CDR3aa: CASSLGTGDNQPQHF; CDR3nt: TGTGCCAGCAGCTTAGGGACAGGCGACAATCAGCCCCAGCATTTT
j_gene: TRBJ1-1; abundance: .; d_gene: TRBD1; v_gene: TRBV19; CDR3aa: CASRRKWGQVNTEAFF; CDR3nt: TGTGCCAGTAGAAGAAAGTGGGGACAGGTTAACACTGAAGCTTTCTTT
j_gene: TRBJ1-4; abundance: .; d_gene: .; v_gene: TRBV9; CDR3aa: CASSVDTGTANEKLFF; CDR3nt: TGTGCCAGCAGCGTAGATACAGGGACCGCTAATGAAAAACTGTTTTTT
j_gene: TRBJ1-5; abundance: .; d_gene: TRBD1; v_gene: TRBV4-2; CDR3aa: CASSQVSGGQGFKPQHF; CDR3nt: TGTGCCAGCAGCCAAGTCAGTGGTGGACAGGGTTTTAAGCCCCAGCATTTT
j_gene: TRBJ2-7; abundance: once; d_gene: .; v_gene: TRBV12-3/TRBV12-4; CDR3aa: CASSSGLSSEQYF; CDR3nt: TGTGCCAGCAGCTCCGGACTATCTAGCGAGCAGTACTTC
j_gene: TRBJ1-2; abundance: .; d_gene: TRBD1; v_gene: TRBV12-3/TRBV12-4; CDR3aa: CASSHRQGSGYTF; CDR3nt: TGTGCCAGCAGTCACAGACAGGGCTCTGGCTACACCTTC
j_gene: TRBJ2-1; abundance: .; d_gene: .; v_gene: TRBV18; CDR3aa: CASSPEGTAYNEQFF; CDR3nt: TGTGCCAGCTCACCAGAGGGGACTGCCTACAATGAGCAGTTCTTC
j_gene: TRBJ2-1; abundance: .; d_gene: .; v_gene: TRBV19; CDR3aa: CASSIGQVWNEQFF; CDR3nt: TGTGCCAGTAGTATAGGTCAGGTTTGGAATGAGCAGTTCTTC
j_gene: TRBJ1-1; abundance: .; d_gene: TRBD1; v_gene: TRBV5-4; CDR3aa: CASSTWGQGAFF; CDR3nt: TGTGCCAGCAGTACTTGGGGACAGGGGGCTTTCTTT
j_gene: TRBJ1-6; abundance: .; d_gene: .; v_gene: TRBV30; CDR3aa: CAWIPGRSGWNSPLHF; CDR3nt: TGTGCCTGGATTCCTGGGCGATCAGGGTGGAATTCACCCCTCCACTTT
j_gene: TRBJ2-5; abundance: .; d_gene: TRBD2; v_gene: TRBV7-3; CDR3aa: CASSRLAGAMGTQYF; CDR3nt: TGTGCCAGCAGCCGACTAGCGGGAGCTATGGGGACCCAGTACTTC
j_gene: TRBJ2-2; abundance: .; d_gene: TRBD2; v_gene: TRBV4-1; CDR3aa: CASSQVVAGGGTGELFF; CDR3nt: TGCGCCAGCAGCCAAGTAGTAGCGGGGGGCGGCACCGGGGAGCTGTTTTTT
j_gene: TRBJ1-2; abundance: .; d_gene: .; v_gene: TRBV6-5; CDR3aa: CASSSPDIVYGYTF; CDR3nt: TGTGCCAGCAGTTCCCCGGACATTGTCTATGGCTACACCTTC
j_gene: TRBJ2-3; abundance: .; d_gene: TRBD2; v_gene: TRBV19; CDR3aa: CASSARTSGHGSF; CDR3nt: TGTGCCAGTAGTGCTCGGACTAGCGGACACGGATCGTTT
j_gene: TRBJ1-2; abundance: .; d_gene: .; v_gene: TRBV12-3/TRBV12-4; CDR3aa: CASSFDSLYGYTF; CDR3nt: TGTGCCAGCAGTTTTGACAGTCTCTATGGCTACACCTTC
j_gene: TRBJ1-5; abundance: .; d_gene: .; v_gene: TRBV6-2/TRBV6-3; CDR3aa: CASSYSAGRSQPQHF; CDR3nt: TGTGCCAGCAGTTACTCGGCAGGGAGGTCTCAGCCCCAGCATTTT
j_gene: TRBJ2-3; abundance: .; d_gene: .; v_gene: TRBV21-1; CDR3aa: CASSKYARISTDTQYF; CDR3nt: TGTGCCAGCAGCAAATACGCGCGGATTAGCACAGATACGCAGTATTTT
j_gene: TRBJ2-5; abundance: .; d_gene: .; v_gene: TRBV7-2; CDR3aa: CASSLLQSRETQYF; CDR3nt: TGTGCCAGCAGCTTACTCCAGTCGCGGGAGACCCAGTACTTC
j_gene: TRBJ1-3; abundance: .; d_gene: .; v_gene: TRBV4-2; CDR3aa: CASSQDRQGNTIYF; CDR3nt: TGTGCCAGCAGCCAAGATCGACAGGGAAACACCATATATTTT
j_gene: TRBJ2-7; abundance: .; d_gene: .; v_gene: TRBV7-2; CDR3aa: CASSPHSGTMNLAYEQYF; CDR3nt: TGTGCCAGCAGCCCGCATTCCGGAACTATGAACTTGGCCTACGAGCAGTACTTC
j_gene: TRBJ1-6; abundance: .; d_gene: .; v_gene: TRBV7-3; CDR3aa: CASSLEGVPNSPLHF; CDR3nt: TGTGCCAGCAGCCTCGAGGGGGTCCCTAATTCACCCCTCCACTTT